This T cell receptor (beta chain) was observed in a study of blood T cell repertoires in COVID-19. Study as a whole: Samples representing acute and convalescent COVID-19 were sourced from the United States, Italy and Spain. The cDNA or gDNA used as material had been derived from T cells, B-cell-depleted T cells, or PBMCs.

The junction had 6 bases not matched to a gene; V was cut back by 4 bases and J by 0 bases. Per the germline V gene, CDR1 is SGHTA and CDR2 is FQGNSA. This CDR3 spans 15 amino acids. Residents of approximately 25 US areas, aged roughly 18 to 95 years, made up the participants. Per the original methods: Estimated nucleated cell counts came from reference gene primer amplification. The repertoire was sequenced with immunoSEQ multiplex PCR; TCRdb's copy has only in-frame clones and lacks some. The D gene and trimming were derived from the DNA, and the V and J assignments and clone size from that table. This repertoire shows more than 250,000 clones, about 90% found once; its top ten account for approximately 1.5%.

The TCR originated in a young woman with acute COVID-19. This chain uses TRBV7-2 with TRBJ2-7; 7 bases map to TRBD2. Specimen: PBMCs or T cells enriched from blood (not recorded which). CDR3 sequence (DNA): TGTGCCAGCAGCTATGCAGCGGGGAGCTCCTACGAGCAGTACTTC. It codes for CASSYAAGSSYEQYF.